This T cell receptor beta chain is drawn from a study of T cells in Graves' hyperthyroidism and ophthalmopathy. The length of the CDR3 is 13 residues. The junction had 3 bases not matched to a gene; V was cut back by 7 bases and J by 0 bases. Germline V CDR1 and CDR2: MNHNS, SASEGT. RNA transcripts gave rise to amplified TCR beta CDR3 regions. Using the HTBI primer set, a first-round RT-PCR was run on the TCR CDR3. In TCRdb, the multiplex PCR reads were re-called with MiXCR into one record per CDR3 protein. The data contain fewer than 900,000 distinct CDR3 sequences, roughly a sixth of them singletons. PBMCs were derived from 10 ml fresh peripheral blood.

The material sequenced was blood. This receptor was obtained from a woman aged 45-65 years with Graves' hyperthyroidism that later progressed to Graves' ophthalmopathy. The chain links TRBV6-1 to TRBJ2-7; TRBD2 agrees at 7 bases. This CDR3 reads CASTIAGSYEQYF. CDR3 DNA: TGTGCCAGCACCATAGCGGGCTCCTACGAGCAGTACTTC.